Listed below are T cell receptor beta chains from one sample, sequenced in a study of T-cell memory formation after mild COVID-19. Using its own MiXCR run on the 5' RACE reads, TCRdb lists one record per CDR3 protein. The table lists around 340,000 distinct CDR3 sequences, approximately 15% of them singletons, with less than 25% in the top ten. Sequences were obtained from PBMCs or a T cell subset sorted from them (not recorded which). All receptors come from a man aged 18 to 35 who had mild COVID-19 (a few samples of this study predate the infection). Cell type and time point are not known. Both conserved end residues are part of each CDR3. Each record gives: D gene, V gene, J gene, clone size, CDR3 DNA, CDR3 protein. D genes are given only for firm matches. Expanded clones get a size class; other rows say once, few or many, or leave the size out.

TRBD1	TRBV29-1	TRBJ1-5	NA	TGCAGCGCATCGACAGGGAGCAATCAGCCCCAGCATTTT	CSASTGSNQPQHF
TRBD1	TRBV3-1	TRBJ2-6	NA	TGTGCCAGCAGCCAAGGAAGCAGGGGGCCTGAGCTCTCTGGGGCCAACGTCCTGACTTTC	CASSQGSRGPELSGANVLTF
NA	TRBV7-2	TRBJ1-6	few	TGTGCCAGCAGCCCCGCCGGTCTAAATAATTCACCCCTCCACTTT	CASSPAGLNNSPLHF
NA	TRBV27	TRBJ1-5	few	TGTGCCAGCAGTTTACAGGGTTTTGTCAATCAGCCCCAGCATTTT	CASSLQGFVNQPQHF
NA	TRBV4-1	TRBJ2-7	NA	TGCGCCAGCAGCCAAGATTCTGGCAGGGGAGGGACCTACGAGCAGTACTTC	CASSQDSGRGGTYEQYF
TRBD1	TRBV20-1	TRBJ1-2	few	TGCAGTGCTGGAAACAGGGGGAACTATGGCTACACCTTC	CSAGNRGNYGYTF
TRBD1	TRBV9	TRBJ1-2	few	TGTGCCAGCAGCGCAAGGGACAGGACGTACTATGGCTACACCTTC	CASSARDRTYYGYTF
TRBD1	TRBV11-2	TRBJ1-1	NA	TGTGCCAGCAGCGGACAGGCGCAACTGAACACTGAAGCTTTCTTT	CASSGQAQLNTEAFF
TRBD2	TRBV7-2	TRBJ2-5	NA	TGTGCCAGCAGTCCGTCAGCGGGGGGGCCTGAGACCCAGTACTTC	CASSPSAGGPETQYF
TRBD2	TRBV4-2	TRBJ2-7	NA	TGTGCCAGCAGCCAAGATCTGGGCGGGGGGACTTACGAGCAGTACTTC	CASSQDLGGGTYEQYF
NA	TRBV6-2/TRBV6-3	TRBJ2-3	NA	TGTGCCAGCAGTTTCGTCGGAAGGGGTAGCACAGATACGCAGTATTTT	CASSFVGRGSTDTQYF
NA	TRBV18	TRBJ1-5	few	TGTGCCAGCTCACCGGCAGGAGTCCAGCCCCAGCATTTT	CASSPAGVQPQHF
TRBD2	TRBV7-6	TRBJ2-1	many	TGTGCCAGCAGCCCGGGGGGGCACTCCTACAATGAGCAGTTCTTC	CASSPGGHSYNEQFF
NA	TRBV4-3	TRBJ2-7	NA	TGCGCCAGCAGCCAAGAGGCAGGGATCGTCAGAACCTACGAGCAGTACTTC	CASSQEAGIVRTYEQYF
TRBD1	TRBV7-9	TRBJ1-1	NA	TGTGCCAGCAGCCGCCCGGGACAGGGTTTGGGGACTGAAGCTTTCTTT	CASSRPGQGLGTEAFF
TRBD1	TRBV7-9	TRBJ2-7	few	TGTGCCAGCAGCTTAGGGGACAGGAACCCCTACGAGCAGTACTTC	CASSLGDRNPYEQYF
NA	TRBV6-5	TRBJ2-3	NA	TGTGCCAGCAAAGTTTCGGGGGCAGCAGATACGCAGTATTTT	CASKVSGAADTQYF
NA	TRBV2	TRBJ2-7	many	TGTGCCAGCAGGGAGGCAGGGCTTACCTACGAGCAGTACTTC	CASREAGLTYEQYF
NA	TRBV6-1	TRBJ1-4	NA	TGTGCCAGCAGTGAACGATCATGGGATGAAAAACTGTTTTTT	CASSERSWDEKLFF
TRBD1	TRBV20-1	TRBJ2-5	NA	TGCAGTGCTCTAGGGGACAGCCAGACCCAGTACTTC	CSALGDSQTQYF
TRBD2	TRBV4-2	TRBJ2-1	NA	TGTGCCAGCAGCAAGCCGGGACTAGCCTACAATGAGCAGTTCTTC	CASSKPGLAYNEQFF
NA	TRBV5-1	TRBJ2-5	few	TGCGCCAGCAGCTTGGGCCTTTTAGGGGAGACCCAGTACTTC	CASSLGLLGETQYF
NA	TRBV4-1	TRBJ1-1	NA	TGCGCCACCGGGACGAACACTGAAGCTTTCTTT	CATGTNTEAFF
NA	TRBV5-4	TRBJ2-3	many	TGTGCCAGCAGCGAAATCGCGGGGTCAGATACGCAGTATTTT	CASSEIAGSDTQYF
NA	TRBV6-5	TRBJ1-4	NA	TGTGCCAGCAGTTACTCGGGTGGGGGAGCTGAAAAACTGTTTTTT	CASSYSGGGAEKLFF
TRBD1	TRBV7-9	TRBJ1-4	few	TGTGCCAGCAGCCGACAGGGGCCGAATGAAAAACTGTTTTTT	CASSRQGPNEKLFF
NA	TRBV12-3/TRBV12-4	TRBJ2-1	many	TGTGCCAGCAGTCAGGGGGGTGAGCAGTTCTTC	CASSQGGEQFF
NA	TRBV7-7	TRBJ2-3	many	TGTGCTAGCAGCTCCCGGGGCCACACAGATACGCAGTATTTT	CASSSRGHTDTQYF
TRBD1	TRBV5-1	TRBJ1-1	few	TGCGCCAGCGGGGACAGGCCGAACACTGAAGCTTTCTTT	CASGDRPNTEAFF
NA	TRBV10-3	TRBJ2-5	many	TGTGCCATCCGCGAACGGGGGGCCGTGGAGACCCAGTACTTC	CAIRERGAVETQYF